These 8 T cell receptor beta chains came from one sample sequenced in a study of OX40 agonist ivuxolimab in advanced cancers. Using immunoSEQ multiplex PCR, the repertoire was profiled, and TCRdb retains in-frame clones only, with some absent. The data contain tens of thousands of clones, around nine tenths of them singletons. The material was CD4+ or CD8+ T cells sorted from blood, obtained in a trial of the OX40 agonist ivuxolimab. The origin of the receptors is an adult with an advanced solid tumor such as melanoma, head and neck, liver or kidney cancer.

This clone was found a few times. The V gene is TRBV18, the J gene TRBJ2-3; D ambiguous. The CDR3 has 13 amino acids. Germline V CDR1 and CDR2: KGHSH, LQKENI. Deletions cut 2 bases from V and 3 bases from J, with 6 bases between. CDR3 region: CASSPTQTDTQYF. The DNA of the CDR3 is TGTGCCAGCTCACCAACACAAACAGATACGCAGTATTTT.

The chain has TRBV5-4 and TRBJ2-2, with D possibly being TRBD2 (5 bases). Trimming pared 4 bases from V and 12 bases from J, leaving 16 bases between. This CDR3 comprises 13 residues. Germline values: CDR1 SGHNT, CDR2 YYREEE (reference sequence). The CDR3 DNA is TGTGCCAGCAGCACGACTACCACGCCCCAGCTGTTTTTT. The encoded protein is CASSTTTTPQLFF. Together with reference TRBV5-4 and TRBJ2-2, the CDR3 gives the full variable domain: ETGVTQSPTHLIKTRGQQVTLRCSSQSGHNTVSWYQQALGQGPQFIFQYYREEENGRGNFPPRFSGLQFPNYSSELNVNALELDDSALYLCASSTTTTPQLFFGEGSRLTVL.

The CDR3 loop reads CASSSHAAGELFF. DNA for the CDR3: TGTGCCAGCAGCTCCCATGCGGCAGGGGAGCTGTTTTTT. The V call is TRBV11-2, the J call TRBJ2-2; D remains ambiguous. V lost 4 bases and J lost 8, with 11 bases in between. The CDR3 runs 13 residues. The germline CDR1 and CDR2 sequences are SGHAT and FQNNGV. Using reference TRBV11-2 and TRBJ2-2 for the parts outside the CDR3, the full variable domain is EAGVAQSPRYKIIEKRQSVAFWCNPISGHATLYWYQQILGQGPKLLIQFQNNGVVDDSQLPKDRFSAERLKGVDSTLKIQPAKLEDSAVYLCASSSHAAGELFFGEGSRLTVL.

The chain combines TRBV28 with TRBJ2-2; D is unclear. Germline V gives CDR1 MDHEN, CDR2 SYDVKM. V dropped 9 bases and J dropped 3 bases, with 11 bases sitting between them. This CDR3 is 13 amino acids long. The CDR3 reads CASRTHYTGELFF. CDR3 coding DNA: TGTGCCAGTCGGACGCATTACACCGGGGAGCTGTTTTTT.

The chain is built from TRBV19 and TRBJ2-3, with D maybe TRBD1 (5 bases). Germline assignment: CDR1 LNHDA and CDR2 SQIVND (reference sequence). The CDR3 contains 14 residues. V shed 4 bases and J shed 4 bases, with 12 bases lying between them. CDR3 DNA sequence: TGTGCCAGTAGTAGGTTCAGGGATGCAGATACGCAGTATTTT. This encodes CASSRFRDADTQYF.

The rearrangement links TRBV9 to TRBJ2-1; no firm D call. Germline lookup yields CDR1 SGDLS and CDR2 YYNGEE. This CDR3 spans 13 amino acids. Trimming removed 3 bases at V and 9 bases at J, with 13 bases between. The CDR3: CASSETLRGEQFF. CDR3 sequence (DNA): TGTGCCAGCAGCGAGACTTTACGTGGTGAGCAGTTCTTC.

The V gene is TRBV13, the J gene TRBJ2-2, with 8 bases fitting TRBD2. The trim removed 5 bases at V and 4 bases at J, leaving 12 bases unmatched. This CDR3 is built from 17 residues. Germline V gives CDR1 PRHDT, CDR2 FYEKMQ (reference sequence). For the CDR3, the DNA is TGTGCCAGCAGCCCCCTAGGGAGCGGGAGTACCACCGGGGAGCTGTTTTTT. Translated: CASSPLGSGSTTGELFF. The entire variable domain, with the rest obtained from reference TRBV13 and TRBJ2-2, is as follows: AAGVIQSPRHLIKEKRETATLKCYPIPRHDTVYWYQQGPGQDPQFLISFYEKMQSDKGSIPDRFSAQQFSDYHSELNMSSLELGDSALYFCASSPLGSGSTTGELFFGEGSRLTVL.

The chain employs TRBV27 and TRBJ2-1, with TRBD2 matching over 14 bases. Germline V gene data show CDR1 as MNHEY and CDR2 as SMNVEV (reference sequence). The CDR3 totals 16 residues. Trimming at V came to 3 bases and at J to 9 bases, leaving 7 bases not matched to a gene. The CDR3 sequence is CASSLAGTSGSGEQFF. The CDR3 nucleotides read TGTGCCAGCAGTTTGGCGGGGACTAGCGGGAGCGGTGAGCAGTTCTTC.